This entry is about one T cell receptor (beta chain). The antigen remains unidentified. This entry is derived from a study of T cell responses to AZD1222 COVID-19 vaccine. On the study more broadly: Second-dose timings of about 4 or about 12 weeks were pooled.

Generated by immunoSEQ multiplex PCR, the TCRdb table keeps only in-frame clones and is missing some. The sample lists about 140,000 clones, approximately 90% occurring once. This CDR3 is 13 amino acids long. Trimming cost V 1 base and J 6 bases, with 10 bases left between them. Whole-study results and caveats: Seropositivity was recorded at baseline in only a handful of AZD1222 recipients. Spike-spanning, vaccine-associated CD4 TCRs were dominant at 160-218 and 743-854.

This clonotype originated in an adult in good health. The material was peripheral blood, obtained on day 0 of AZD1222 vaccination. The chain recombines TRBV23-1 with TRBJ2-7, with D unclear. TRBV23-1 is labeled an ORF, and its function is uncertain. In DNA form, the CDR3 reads TGCGCCAGCAGTCAATTCGGCCACGGCGAGCAGTACTTC. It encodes CASSQFGHGEQYF.